This entry concerns a single T cell receptor beta chain. It lacks a known antigen. No much larger clone exists at a distance of one base, and base qualities are not known. The CDR3 regions of human TCRbeta chains were analyzed by immunosequencing. The paper's data handling went like this. Repertoire TCRs were checked for matches against a reference library of SARS-CoV-2-specific TCRs that had been generated using the MIRA antigen-specificity platform. Breadth was defined as the fraction of unique TCRs that were SARS-CoV-2-associated, and depth was defined as the fraction of total T cells that were SARS-CoV-2-associated. Using the MIRA data, every spike-specific TCR was mapped to the spike region that the TCR reacted to and assigned to either a CD4 or a CD8 class. Log10-transformed breadth and depth values were compared by one-way ANOVA with Sidak's multiple comparisons tests. Drawn from immuneACCESS, this table holds only the in-frame rearrangements with V and J called that TCRdb kept. Clones are partly lost; checked studies trace under half to an unresolved V gene and leave the rest unexplained. V, J and clone size are those of that table, while D and trimming were read from the DNA. The sample table shows 150,000 to 200,000 clones, and approximately 94% are seen once. The top ten clones comprise approximately 5.5% of the sample.

Sample time point, as interpreted from the label and publication: about 28 days (+/-7) after the second vaccine dose. Because spike-specific TCR depth and breadth did not differ between the two schedules, AZD1222 recipients who got a second dose at roughly 4 weeks were pooled with those who got a second dose at roughly 12 weeks. The vaccinee samples were drawn from two UK trials, COV001 and COV002, one of which was a single-blind randomized controlled phase 2/3 trial testing AZD1222 (ChAdOx1 nCoV-19) in healthy adults. For TCRbeta chain sequencing, PBMC samples from trial participants were taken at day 0 and at day 28 after the second dose. This entry belongs to a study of T cell responses to AZD1222 COVID-19 vaccine (dated by TCRdb to 2020 to 2022). Background for the entire study: A total of approximately 240 trial participants underwent TCR sequencing, of whom 207 received two doses of AZD1222 and about 25 received two doses of the MenACWY control vaccine. Trial participants were enrolled by age into subgroups of 18-55, 56-69 and 70-plus years, and around 150, 28 and 57 TCR-sequenced participants, respectively, were included in these subgroups.

The germline V gene (reference sequence) sets CDR1 to MNHEY and CDR2 to SMNVEV. There are 15 amino acids in the CDR3, from cysteine to phenylalanine inclusive. Only the CDR3 DNA stays, 45 bases, in frame from base 1. The junction carries 17 bases between V and J, which are trimmed by 5 bases and 4 bases respectively. What the research found in general, with its limitations: After two AZD1222 doses, both the breadth and the depth of spike-specific TCRs were significantly higher than at day 0 and than in MenACWY recipients. Participants were mostly white British and included more females than males, and it was suggested by the authors that clonal diversity may have been underestimated. Vaccine-associated CD4 TCRs spanned the whole spike protein, with dominant responses in regions 160-218 and 743-854. In the small 56-69-year group, the increase in depth fell short of significance, most likely because of low power. Reportedly, almost half of the unique spike-specific TCRs recognized epitopes lying outside the regions that are mutated in the B.1.351 and B.1.1.7 variants. Conclusions about previously exposed vaccinees are limited, since just five or six AZD1222 recipients were seropositive for SARS-CoV-2 at baseline. Because no day 14 peak-response samples were available, the repertoires could be characterized only after the peak T cell response.

The specimen comprised peripheral blood, sampled 28 days after the second AZD1222 dose. The chain is assembled from TRBV27 and TRBJ2-5; the D gene is perhaps TRBD1 or TRBD2, each of them matching over 5 bases. The source of this sequence is an adult who received the AZD1222 COVID-19 vaccine. The CDR3 sequence is CASSRSGTRTETQYF. The DNA is as follows: TGTGCCAGCAGTAGGTCCGGGACCCGAACAGAGACCCAGTACTTC.